This TCR beta chain was sequenced in a study of beta chain features in type 1 diabetes. Overall study context: Healthy donors, compared against patients, showed similar age, gender and cell yields. Study-wide points: PCR may have favored shorter templates equally in patients and controls. A closer apparent resemblance between naive, central memory and Treg TCRB repertoires was seen in patients than in healthy donors.

Worth noting for this clone: Antigen specificity is unknown.

The single heparinised draw taken from each donor contained 90 to 150 mL of blood on average. All of the isolated RNA was reverse transcribed, so expressed TCRB transcripts were sequenced. Clones were sequenced by immunoSEQ multiplex PCR, and TCRdb holds only the in-frame ones, with some missing. The profile shows under 400,000 clones, 10% to 15% of them singletons. Germline V gene lookup returns CDR1 LNHDA and CDR2 SQIVND (reference sequence). The CDR3 is 15 amino acids. V lost 8 bases and J lost 5; bases outside the gene matches: 7. Sequencing used naive CD4+ T cells from blood. The V and J genes are TRBV19 and TRBJ2-1; 12 bases line up with TRBD2. This receptor was taken from a man between 18 and 29 years old in good health. CDR3 DNA sequence: TGTGCCAGTCCGCTAGCGGGAGGGCCCCACAATGAGCAGTTCTTC. Its protein is CASPLAGGPHNEQFF. The variable domain in full, with the rest retrieved from reference TRBV19 and TRBJ2-1, is DGGITQSPKYLFRKEGQNVTLSCEQNLNHDAMYWYRQDPGQGLRLIYYSQIVNDFQKGDIAEGYSVSREKKESFPLTVTSAQKNPTAFYLCASPLAGGPHNEQFFGPGTRLTVL.